This passage covers 19 T cell receptor beta chains from one sample sequenced in a study of cytomegalovirus exposure and HLA in healthy donors. PCR was performed using 60 Vbeta and 13 Jbeta primers. Sequenced by immunoSEQ multiplex PCR; TCRdb stores in-frame clones only, minus some. The table shows under 150,000 clones, with less than 80% occurring only once. Sequenced material: PBMCs. The receptors come from a woman in her 40s in good health and CMV-seropositive.

This sequence joins TRBV7-2 and TRBJ1-1; D is unresolved. V was cut by 4 bases and J by 3 bases, with 9 bases left in between. The CDR3 contains 13 residues. Looked up from germline, CDR1 is SGHTA and CDR2 is FQGNSA. CDR3 region: CASSSQKYTEAFF. The CDR3 DNA sequence: TGTGCCAGCAGCTCCCAGAAGTACACTGAAGCTTTCTTT.

The count of this clone is one. The rearrangement joins TRBV2 to TRBJ1-2; D gene unclear. This CDR3 contains 15 residues. The V and J ends lost 6 bases and 8 bases respectively, with 22 bases between them. Per the germline V gene, CDR1 is SNHLY and CDR2 is FYNNEI. In nucleotides, the CDR3 is TGTGCCAGCAGGCCTCAGACTGCGCCCACCCAAGGCTACACCTTC. This encodes CASRPQTAPTQGYTF.

The J gene is TRBJ1-5, the V gene TRBV30; D gene ambiguous. CDR3 length: 16 residues. Germline CDR1 and CDR2: GTSNPN and SVGIG (reference sequence). Trimming took 2 bases from V and 0 from J, leaving 14 bases between them. CDR3 amino acids: CAWSRGEAYSNQPQHF. CDR3 coding DNA: TGTGCCTGGAGTCGTGGTGAGGCATATAGCAATCAGCCCCAGCATTTT.

In its sample, this clone was seen a few times. The chain combines TRBV11-3 with TRBJ2-7; possible D gene TRBD1, 5 bases. Germline CDR1 is SGHNT and CDR2 is YENEEA. The V end was cut by 1 base, the J end by 3 bases, with 13 bases between. The length of the CDR3 is 15 residues. DNA for the CDR3: TGTGCCAGCAGCTTAGCGGGCGGACAATTCTACGAGCAGTACTTC. The encoded protein is CASSLAGGQFYEQYF.

This clone has just one count. The chain has TRBV6-1 and TRBJ2-5; 8 nucleotides line up with TRBD1. The length of the CDR3 is 11 residues. V was pared by 5 bases and J by 14 bases, with 7 bases of the junction left unmatched. Germline CDR1 reads MNHNS; CDR2 reads SASEGT. CDR3 bases: TGTGCCAGCAGTTCGGGGGACAGGTCTTACTTC. Translated: CASSSGDRSYF.

There are a few counts of this clone. This sequence joins TRBV2 and TRBJ2-1; 7 nucleotides line up with TRBD2. The CDR3 sequence is 14 residues long. J gave up 7 bases and V 1 base, and 4 bases lay outside the gene matches. The V gene's germline CDR1 is SNHLY and CDR2 FYNNEI. The CDR3 nucleotides read TGTGCCAGCAGTGAAGGGACTAGTAGGAATGAGCAGTTCTTC. It codes for CASSEGTSRNEQFF.

The CDR3 sequence: CASSFREATDTQYF. CDR3 DNA sequence: TGTGCCAGCAGCTTTCGAGAGGCGACAGATACGCAGTATTTT. The rearrangement links TRBV7-3 to TRBJ2-3, with D uncertain. Germline CDR1 SGHTA, CDR2 FQGTGA. This CDR3 comprises 14 residues. V gave up 3 bases and J gave up 3 bases, with 10 bases separating them.

This rearrangement joins TRBV7-8 to TRBJ1-3; D may be TRBD1 (6 bases). Looked up from germline, CDR1 is SGHVS and CDR2 is FQNEAQ. The CDR3 is 17 amino acids. The V end lost 1 base, the J end lost 1 base, and 14 bases lay between the germline ends. This chain's CDR3 is CASSLVYQGISGNTIYF. The CDR3 bases are TGTGCCAGCAGCTTAGTATACCAGGGGATATCTGGAAACACCATATATTTT.

The rearrangement uses TRBV28 and TRBJ1-1; no reliable D call. The CDR3 extends over 11 amino acids. Per germline, CDR1 MDHEN and CDR2 SYDVKM. Trimming shortened V by 3 bases and J by 7 bases, and 6 bases separated the two germline ends. CDR3 loop: CASSFLGEAFF. CDR3 DNA sequence: TGTGCCAGCAGTTTTCTAGGTGAAGCTTTCTTT.

This clone was found a few times. This sequence joins TRBV7-9 and TRBJ2-5, with D hard to call. The CDR3 has 13 amino acids. Germline values: CDR1 SEHNR, CDR2 FQNEAQ (reference sequence). V was shortened by 1 base and J by 5 bases, with 8 bases between the two germline ends. CDR3 sequence reads: CASSLVRYETQYF. The CDR3 nucleotides read TGTGCCAGCAGCTTAGTACGGTACGAGACCCAGTACTTC.

This clone was picked up a small number of times. The chain employs TRBV4-3 and TRBJ2-2; TRBD2 agrees at 13 bases. Germline V gives CDR1 LGHNA, CDR2 YSLEER. V lost 1 base, J lost 0 bases, and 5 bases stayed unmatched. The CDR3 runs to 19 residues. CDR3 amino acids: CASSQGTGLAGTNTGELFF. CDR3 DNA: TGCGCCAGCAGCCAAGGCACGGGACTAGCGGGAACGAACACCGGGGAGCTGTTTTTT.

This clone showed up just once. This sequence joins TRBV4-2 and TRBJ2-3; perhaps TRBD2 as D (5 bases). CDR1 is LGHNA, CDR2 YNFKEQ, per germline. The ends were cut back, 0 bases at V and 8 bases at J, with 18 bases in the middle. The CDR3 sequence is 16 residues long. This CDR3 reads CASSQDLDSPRATQYF. The CDR3 region has the DNA TGTGCCAGCAGCCAAGATCTGGACTCCCCCCGCGCTACGCAGTATTTT.

This chain connects TRBV19 to TRBJ1-1; tentative D call: TRBD1 (5 bases). This CDR3 is built from 15 residues. The germline V and J ends were trimmed by 2 bases and 0 bases, with 10 bases remaining between them. Germline-derived CDR1 and CDR2 are LNHDA and SQIVND (reference sequence). The CDR3 loop is CASSIPWGVNTEAFF. The DNA of the CDR3 is TGTGCCAGTAGTATACCCTGGGGGGTGAACACTGAAGCTTTCTTT. Full variable domain (outside the CDR3, taken from reference TRBV19 and TRBJ1-1): DGGITQSPKYLFRKEGQNVTLSCEQNLNHDAMYWYRQDPGQGLRLIYYSQIVNDFQKGDIAEGYSVSREKKESFPLTVTSAQKNPTAFYLCASSIPWGVNTEAFFGQGTRLTVV.

This clone was picked up a small number of times. The J gene is TRBJ2-1, the V gene TRBV4-3, with 9 bases lining up with TRBD1. In germline, CDR1 is LGHNA, CDR2 YSLEER. J was trimmed by 9 bases and V by 4 bases; bases with no gene match: 10. The CDR3 contains 15 residues. CDR3 sequence (DNA): TGCGCCAGCAGCCCCTCCGGGACAGGGTCAGCTGAGCAGTTCTTC. Protein sequence: CASSPSGTGSAEQFF.

The chain uses TRBV30 and TRBJ2-1, with TRBD2 identical over 7 bases. The CDR3 covers 13 residues. Per germline, CDR1 GTSNPN and CDR2 SVGIG (reference sequence). V lost 3 bases to trimming and J lost 7 bases; unmatched junction nucleotides: 6. CDR3 bases: TGTGCCTGGAGCTGGACTAGGAGAAATGAGCAGTTCTTC. Translated, it gives CAWSWTRRNEQFF. The full variable domain, with the rest looked up from reference TRBV30 and TRBJ2-1, is SQTIHQWPATLVQPVGSPLSLECTVEGTSNPNLYWYRQAAGRGLQLLFYSVGIGQISSEVPQNLSASRPQDRQFILSSKKLLLSDSGFYLCAWSWTRRNEQFFGPGTRLTVL.

The chain is built from TRBV29-1 and TRBJ2-5, with 8 bases identical to TRBD1. V lost 3 bases and J lost 6; bases outside the gene matches: 3. The germline V gene has CDR1 SQVTM and CDR2 ANQGSEA. The CDR3 contains 12 residues. As DNA, the CDR3 is TGCAGCGTTGAGGACAGGGTGCAGACCCAGTACTTC. Its protein is CSVEDRVQTQYF. The full variable domain, with the rest looked up from reference TRBV29-1 and TRBJ2-5, is SAVISQKPSRDICQRGTSLTIQCQVDSQVTMMFWYRQQPGQSLTLIATANQGSEATYESGFVIDKFPISRPNLTFSTLTVSNMSPEDSSIYLCSVEDRVQTQYFGPGTRLLVL.

This clone was seen only a few times. The rearrangement uses TRBV2 and TRBJ1-1; D is ambiguous. The ends were cut back, 8 bases at V and 10 bases at J, with 17 bases in the middle. Per germline, CDR1 SNHLY and CDR2 FYNNEI. This CDR3 is built from 12 residues. DNA for the CDR3: TGTGCCAGCGGAAAGGAGCCCACGGGAGCTTTCTTT. This gives the protein CASGKEPTGAFF.

V usage is TRBV7-8 and J usage is TRBJ2-5, with D unresolved. Trimming took off 3 bases at V and 2 bases at J, with 10 bases between the two ends. The CDR3 covers 14 residues. Per germline, CDR1 SGHVS and CDR2 FQNEAQ. The DNA for the CDR3 is TGTGCCAGCAGCTTTGTCGCTAAACAAGAGACCCAGTACTTC. Amino acids: CASSFVAKQETQYF. The full variable domain, completed using reference TRBV7-8 and TRBJ2-5, is GAGVSQSPRYKVAKRGQDVALRCDPISGHVSLFWYQQALGQGPEFLTYFQNEAQLDKSGLPSDRFFAERPEGSVSTLKIQRTQQEDSAVYLCASSFVAKQETQYFGPGTRLLVL.

The chain carries TRBV19 and TRBJ1-2, with 9 bases lining up with TRBD1. This CDR3 has 12 amino acids. CDR1 and CDR2 from the germline V gene are LNHDA and SQIVND (reference sequence). V trimming: 8 bases; J trimming: 8 bases; junction bases outside the gene matches: 6. The CDR3 sequence is CASSDRGGGYTF. As DNA, the CDR3 is TGTGCCAGTTCTGACAGGGGGGGAGGCTACACCTTC. The full variable domain, completed using reference TRBV19 and TRBJ1-2, is DGGITQSPKYLFRKEGQNVTLSCEQNLNHDAMYWYRQDPGQGLRLIYYSQIVNDFQKGDIAEGYSVSREKKESFPLTVTSAQKNPTAFYLCASSDRGGGYTFGSGTRLTVV.